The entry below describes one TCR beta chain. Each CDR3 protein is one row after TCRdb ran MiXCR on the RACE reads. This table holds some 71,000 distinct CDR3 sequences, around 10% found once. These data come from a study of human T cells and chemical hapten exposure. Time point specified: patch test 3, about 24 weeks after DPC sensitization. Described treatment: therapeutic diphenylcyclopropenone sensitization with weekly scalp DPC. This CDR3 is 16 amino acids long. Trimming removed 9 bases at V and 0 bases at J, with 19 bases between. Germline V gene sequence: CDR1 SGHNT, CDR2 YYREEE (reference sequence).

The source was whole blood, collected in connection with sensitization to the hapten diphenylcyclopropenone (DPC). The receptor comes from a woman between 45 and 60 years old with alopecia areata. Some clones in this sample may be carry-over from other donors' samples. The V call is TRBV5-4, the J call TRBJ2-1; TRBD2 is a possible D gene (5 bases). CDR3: CATQFQGGHSYNEQFF. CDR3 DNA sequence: TGTGCCACCCAATTCCAAGGCGGGCACTCCTACAATGAGCAGTTCTTC.